This T cell receptor beta chain was recovered during a study of CD8+ T cells in alopecia areata. RNA was extracted and reverse transcribed into cDNA as the sequencing template. Profiling relied on immunoSEQ multiplex PCR, and the TCRdb table lists in-frame clones only, not all of them. The sample lists around 100,000 clones, approximately 52% occurring once. The CDR3 runs 11 residues. Trimming cost V 2 bases and J 5 bases, with 6 bases left between them. Germline V lookup: CDR1 GTSNPN, CDR2 SVGIG (reference sequence). The sample holds a few counts of this clone. The sequence was obtained from a human donor in good health. The material sequenced was CD4+ T cells sorted from blood. This sequence joins TRBV30 and TRBJ1-1; D perhaps matches TRBD1 (6 bases). CDR3 region: CAWSRGTEAFF. The CDR3 DNA sequence: TGTGCCTGGAGTAGGGGGACTGAAGCTTTCTTT.